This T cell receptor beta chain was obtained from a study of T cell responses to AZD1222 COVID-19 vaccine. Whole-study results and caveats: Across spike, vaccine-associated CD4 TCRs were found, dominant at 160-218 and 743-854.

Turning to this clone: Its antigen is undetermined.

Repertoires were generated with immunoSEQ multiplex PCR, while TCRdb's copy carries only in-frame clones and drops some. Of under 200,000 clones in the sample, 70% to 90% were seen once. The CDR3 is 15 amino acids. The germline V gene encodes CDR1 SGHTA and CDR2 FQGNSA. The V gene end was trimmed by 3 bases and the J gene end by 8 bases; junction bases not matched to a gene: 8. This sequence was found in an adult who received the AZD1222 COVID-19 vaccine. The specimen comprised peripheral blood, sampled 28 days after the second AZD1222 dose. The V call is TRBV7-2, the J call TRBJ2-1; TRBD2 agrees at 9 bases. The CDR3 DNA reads TGTGCCAGCAGCTTCGGCGGGAGGGCGGGGGATGAGCAGTTCTTC. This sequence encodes CASSFGGRAGDEQFF. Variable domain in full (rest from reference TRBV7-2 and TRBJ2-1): GAGVSQSPSNKVTEKGKDVELRCDPISGHTALYWYRQSLGQGLEFLIYFQGNSAPDKSGLPSDRFSAERTGGSVSTLTIQRTQQEDSAVYLCASSFGGRAGDEQFFGPGTRLTVL.